The 7 T cell receptor beta chains in this list originate from one sample, sequenced in a study of blood T cell repertoires in COVID-19. The assay was immunoSEQ multiplex PCR, and TCRdb's table has in-frame clones only and misses some. The sample consists of about 130,000 clones, over 70% of them appearing once. Sequenced sample: peripheral blood. These receptor sequences come from a woman between 45 and 60 years old with acute or convalescent COVID-19.

The V and J genes are TRBV2 and TRBJ2-1; the match to TRBD2 covers 12 bases. The V segment lost 7 bases and the J segment 8 bases; nucleotides outside the gene matches: 9. This CDR3 is built from 15 residues. Germline V CDR1 and CDR2: SNHLY, FYNNEI. DNA of the CDR3: TGTGCCAGCACCAAGACTAGCGGGAGTGGCGATGAGCAGTTCTTC. It specifies CASTKTSGSGDEQFF.

This chain connects TRBV3-1 (or the pseudogene TRBV3-2) to TRBJ2-2; 7 nucleotides match TRBD2. Germline CDR1 is LGHDT and CDR2 is YNNKEL (reference sequence). J gave up 7 bases and V 0 bases, and 14 bases lay outside the gene matches. The CDR3 totals 18 residues. The CDR3 loop is CASSQDYFRTSGVGELFF. DNA of the CDR3: TGTGCCAGCAGCCAAGATTACTTCAGGACTAGTGGCGTCGGGGAGCTGTTTTTT.

This clone has a single count. The genes are TRBV11-3 and TRBJ2-3, with 14 bases lining up with TRBD2. CDR3 length: 18 residues. V was pared by 1 base and J by 8 bases, with 11 bases of the junction left unmatched. CDR1 is SGHNT, CDR2 YENEEA, per germline. The CDR3 loop reads CASSLAPRLAGGPVTQYF. The CDR3 DNA sequence: TGTGCCAGCAGCTTAGCCCCCAGACTAGCGGGGGGGCCGGTTACGCAGTATTTT.

This clone came up once. The chain joins TRBV7-2 to TRBJ2-7; 7 nucleotides agree with TRBD1. The germline CDR1 and CDR2 sequences are SGHTA and FQGNSA. V dropped 5 bases and J dropped 4; count of bases not matched to a gene: 11. This CDR3 region has 15 residues. This CDR3 is CASSDRTGEIYEQYF. The DNA of the CDR3 is TGTGCCAGCAGCGATCGGACAGGAGAAATATACGAGCAGTACTTC.

J is TRBJ2-1 and V is TRBV6-5; tentative D call: TRBD1 (6 bases). CDR3 size: 15 residues. V lost 2 bases to trimming and J lost 6 bases, with 14 bases between them. Germline V gene sequence: CDR1 MNHEY, CDR2 SVGAGI. CDR3 amino acids: CASSYPRQVPNEQFF. Here the CDR3 DNA reads TGTGCCAGCAGTTACCCGAGACAGGTTCCCAATGAGCAGTTCTTC.

This sequence joins TRBV5-1 and TRBJ2-2; D is ambiguous. The CDR3 extends over 14 amino acids. Germline CDR1 reads SGHRS; CDR2 reads YFSETQ. V was pared by 2 bases and J by 1 base, with 6 bases between. The CDR3 is CASSFIENTGELFF. CDR3 in DNA: TGCGCCAGCAGCTTTATAGAGAACACCGGGGAGCTGTTTTTT.

The V gene is TRBV4-2, the J gene TRBJ2-4, with 7 positions matching TRBD2. Germline CDR1 is LGHNA and CDR2 is YNFKEQ. The CDR3 runs to 15 residues. V shed 1 base, J shed 5 bases, and the junction held 5 bases outside the gene matches. Here the CDR3 reads CASSQVGGRENIQYF. CDR3 nucleotide sequence: TGTGCCAGCAGCCAAGTGGGTGGGAGGGAAAACATTCAGTACTTC.